This T cell receptor (beta chain) was retrieved from a study of T cells after yellow fever vaccination. Study summary: Low-cell-number fractions underwent preparation using SMART-Seq v4 Ultra Low Input. Regarding the study as a whole: Researchers report a weaker secondary response that nonetheless peaked faster, day 5 versus 15. Post-booster reappearance was seen for most primary-vaccination clones (around 96% CD4, around 91% CD8).

V trimming: 3 bases; J trimming: 8 bases; junction bases outside the gene matches: 12. Germline CDR1 SGHRS, CDR2 YFSETQ. The CDR3 totals 16 residues. This clonotype has a count of ten or more. Its antigen is unknown. Generation of TCR cDNA used 5'RACE template switching (which added a universal primer site and UMIs). TCRdb redid the calling of the 5' RACE reads with MiXCR, one entry per CDR3 protein. This table holds 150,000 or so distinct CDR3 sequences, more than 5.5% found once. The receptor was isolated from a man between 18 and 29 years old who received the YFV17D yellow fever vaccine. This sample comprised CD4+ T cells sorted from PBMCs, obtained less than 6 days after the first yellow fever vaccination. This rearrangement joins TRBV5-1 to TRBJ2-1; 9 bases are a match to TRBD2. CDR3 in DNA: TGCGCCAGCAGCTCCCAGCGGGGGGCCTTTGGGGATGAGCAGTTCTTC. Amino acids: CASSSQRGAFGDEQFF.